The clone carrying this T cell receptor beta chain was seen many times. Its antigen is still unknown. The data belong to a study of cytomegalovirus exposure and HLA in healthy donors. Study-wide findings and caveats: In vitro experiments confirmed that a few CMV-associated chains were specific for CMV antigens.

The repertoire was sequenced with immunoSEQ multiplex PCR; TCRdb's copy has only in-frame clones and lacks some. This table has about 250,000 clones, about 90% appearing once. The V and J ends lost 4 bases and 2 bases, in that order; junction bases with no gene match: 7. CDR3 size: 15 residues. CDR1 and CDR2 from the germline V gene are SNHLY and FYNNEI. The clonotype comes from a man younger than 35 in good health and CMV-seropositive. Sequencing was performed on PBMCs. This chain uses TRBV2 with TRBJ2-5; TRBD1 aligns across 7 bases. In nucleotides, the CDR3 is TGTGCCAGCAGTGGGGGACAGTCCCAACAAGAGACCCAGTACTTC. Its protein product is CASSGGQSQQETQYF.